This T cell receptor beta chain is from a study of cytomegalovirus exposure and HLA in healthy donors. Overall study results and limits: In a later analysis, across HLA loci, associated TCR counts were highest for DRB1, lowest for HLA-C. Being productive about 90% or about 30% of the time was typical of most TCR beta V segments in an earlier analysis. Later genetic work tied a missense DCLRE1C variant to beta-chain V and J trimming. It was reported in a later analysis that an Asian-associated ancestry cluster showed fewer N-insertions than the 666-donor mean.

Comment on this clone: The antigen is unknown.

CDR1 MNHNY and CDR2 SVGAGI come from the germline V gene (reference sequence). Trimming left V 2 bases short and J 0 bases short, with 11 bases between. The CDR3 is made up of 16 amino acids. 13 Jbeta primers and 60 Vbeta primers were used for the PCR. The repertoire was sequenced with immunoSEQ multiplex PCR; TCRdb's copy has only in-frame clones and lacks some. The sample comprises fewer than 200,000 clones, 80% to 90% of which are singletons, and approximately 1.2% rests with the top ten. Sequenced: PBMCs. The chain carries TRBV6-6 and TRBJ1-5, with TRBD1 as a possible D gene (5 bases). This TCR was sampled from a girl aged 2 to 9 in good health and CMV-seropositive. Here the CDR3 DNA reads TGTGCCAGCAGTTACCCCCCAGGGATTAGCAATCAGCCCCAGCATTTT. Translating it yields CASSYPPGISNQPQHF.